This T cell receptor (beta chain) was observed in a study of cytomegalovirus exposure and HLA in healthy donors. This clone was seen a handful of times. Per the germline V gene, CDR1 is MNHNS and CDR2 is SASEGT. Deletions cut 2 bases from V and 6 bases from J, with 19 bases between. The CDR3 length is 16 residues. With 60 Vbeta and 13 Jbeta primers, the PCR was carried out. The data were produced by immunoSEQ multiplex PCR, yet TCRdb's version contains in-frame clones alone and is incomplete. The sample records fewer than 200,000 clones, roughly 8.7% being singletons. The specimen sequenced was PBMCs. The rearrangement uses TRBV6-1 and TRBJ2-5; perhaps TRBD1 as D (6 bases). The source of this sequence is a woman in her 30s in good health and CMV-seropositive. The CDR3 reads CASSERGHINSKTQYF. CDR3 sequence (DNA): TGTGCCAGCAGTGAAAGGGGACACATTAATTCGAAGACCCAGTACTTC.